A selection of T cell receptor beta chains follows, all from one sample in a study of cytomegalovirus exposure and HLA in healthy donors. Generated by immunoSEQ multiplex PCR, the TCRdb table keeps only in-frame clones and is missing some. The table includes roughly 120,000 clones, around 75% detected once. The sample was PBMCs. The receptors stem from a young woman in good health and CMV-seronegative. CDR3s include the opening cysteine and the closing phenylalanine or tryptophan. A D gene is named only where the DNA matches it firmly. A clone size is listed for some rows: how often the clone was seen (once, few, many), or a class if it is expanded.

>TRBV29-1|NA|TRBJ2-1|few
TGCAGCTCCCGTGGCGGGGGCAGGAGTGAGCAGTTCTTC
CSSRGGGRSEQFF
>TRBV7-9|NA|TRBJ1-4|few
TGTGCCAGCAGCGCAGTCGGGGGAACAACTAATGAAAAACTGTTTTTT
CASSAVGGTTNEKLFF
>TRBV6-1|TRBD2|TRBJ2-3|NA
TGTGCCAGCAGTGAACGATCGACTAGCGGGGGTCCAAGAGATACGCAGTATTTT
CASSERSTSGGPRDTQYF
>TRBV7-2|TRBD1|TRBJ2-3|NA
TGTGCCAGCGGCCTGCAGGGGGCAGGGACGACAGATACGCAGTATTTT
CASGLQGAGTTDTQYF
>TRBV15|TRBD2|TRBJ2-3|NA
TGTGCCACAAACGGGGGGGCCCCAGATACGCAGTATTTT
CATNGGAPDTQYF
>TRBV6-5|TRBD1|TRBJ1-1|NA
TGTGCCAGCAGCCGGGACAGGGTCGAAGCTTTCTTT
CASSRDRVEAFF
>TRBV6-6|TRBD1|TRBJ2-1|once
TGTGCCAGCAGTGGGACAGGGTCATTCTGGAATGAGCAGTTCTTC
CASSGTGSFWNEQFF
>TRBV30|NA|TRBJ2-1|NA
TGTGCCTGGAGAGACGGGGGTTACAATGAGCAGTTCTTC
CAWRDGGYNEQFF
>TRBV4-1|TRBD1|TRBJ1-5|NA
TGCGCCAGCAGCCAAATGGGACAGGGCGATCAGCCCCAGCATTTT
CASSQMGQGDQPQHF
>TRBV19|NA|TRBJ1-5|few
TGTGCCAGTAGTATAGAGGGGCTAAGCAATCAGCCCCAGCATTTT
CASSIEGLSNQPQHF
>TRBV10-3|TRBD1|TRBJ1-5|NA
TGTGCCATCAGTGAGACCGGGACAGAAAATCAGCCCCAGCATTTT
CAISETGTENQPQHF
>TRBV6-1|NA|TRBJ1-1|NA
TGTGCCAGCAGGTTCACAGGGTTGAACACTGAAGCTTTCTTT
CASRFTGLNTEAFF
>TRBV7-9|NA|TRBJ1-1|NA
TGTGCCAGCAGCTTAGTTCAGGGGCCAATGAACACTGAAGCTTTCTTT
CASSLVQGPMNTEAFF
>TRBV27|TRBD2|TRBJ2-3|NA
TGTGCCAGCAGTCCCGGGGGACTAGCGGGAGGCCCAGATACGCAGTATTTT
CASSPGGLAGGPDTQYF
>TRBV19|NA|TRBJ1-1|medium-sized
TGTGCCAGTAGTATTCCCGGGAACACTGAAGCTTTCTTT
CASSIPGNTEAFF
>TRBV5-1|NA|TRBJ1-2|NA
TGCGCCAGCAGCCGCGGCACAAGGTTCAGGGGAGCGGGGTATGGCTACACCTTC
CASSRGTRFRGAGYGYTF
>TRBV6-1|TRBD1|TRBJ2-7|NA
TGTGCCAGCAGTGCAGGTGACAGGGCAGCCTACGAGCAGTACTTC
CASSAGDRAAYEQYF
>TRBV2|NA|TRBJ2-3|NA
TGTGCCAGCAAGGAGATAGTGACCGGCACAGATACGCAGTATTTT
CASKEIVTGTDTQYF
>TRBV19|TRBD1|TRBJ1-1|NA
TGTGCCAGTGCGGGACAGGGGGCGGACACTGAAGCTTTCTTT
CASAGQGADTEAFF
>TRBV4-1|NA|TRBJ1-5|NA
TGCGCCAGCAGCCAATCTAGGGAGAAAAGTGGGGTTTTTGAGCCCCAGCATTTT
CASSQSREKSGVFEPQHF
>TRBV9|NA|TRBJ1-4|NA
TGTGCCAGCAGCGTAGGGGGGGGACCTAATGAAAAACTGTTTTTT
CASSVGGGPNEKLFF
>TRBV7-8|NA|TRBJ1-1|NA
TGTGCCAGCAGTATGGCAGGAGGCATGAACACTGAAGCTTTCTTT
CASSMAGGMNTEAFF
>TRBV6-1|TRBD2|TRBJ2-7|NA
TGTGCCAGCAGTGATAAGCCTAGCGGGGGCTACGAGCAGTACTTC
CASSDKPSGGYEQYF
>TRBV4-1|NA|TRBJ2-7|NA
TGCGCCAGCAGCCAAGAAGTTAATTGGGTCGGATCTACAGGCACTGGCGAGCAGTACTTC
CASSQEVNWVGSTGTGEQYF
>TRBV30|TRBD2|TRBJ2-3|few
TGTGCCTGGAGCGGGGTGACTAGCGGAAGAGCTAGCACAGATACGCAGTATTTT
CAWSGVTSGRASTDTQYF